The rows below give T cell receptor beta chains drawn from one sample of a study of T cell repertoires in cytomegalovirus infection. The antigens of these receptors remain unknown. TCRdb itself ran the reads through MiXCR, one entry per CDR3 protein. The repertoire holds about 340,000 distinct CDR3 sequences, with about 28% as singletons. The sample in question was cultured PBMCs, obtained from culture after CMV antigen stimulation. The receptor set was obtained from a human donor in good health (CMV status not recorded). Some clones in this sample may be carry-over from other donors' samples. The CDR3 runs from the conserved cysteine through the conserved F or W. The D gene is left open where the match is weak. Clone size is given for some rows only: seen once, a few or many times, or a class if the clone is expanded.

v_gene	d_gene	abundance	j_gene	CDR3aa	CDR3nt
TRBV7-3	NA	few	TRBJ2-5	CASSFPRPLGGTQYF	TGTGCCAGCAGCTTCCCAAGGCCCCTTGGCGGGACCCAGTACTTC
TRBV5-1	TRBD2	NA	TRBJ2-3	CASSWRSTSGGRSTDTQYF	TGCGCCAGCAGCTGGAGGAGTACTAGCGGGGGGAGAAGCACAGATACGCAGTATTTT
TRBV12-3/TRBV12-4	NA	NA	TRBJ2-3	CASSLGRGSTDTQYF	TGTGCCAGCAGTTTAGGCAGGGGAAGCACAGATACGCAGTATTTT
TRBV28	TRBD1	few	TRBJ1-6	CASSLSGQGNSPLHF	TGTGCCAGCAGTTTATCGGGACAGGGGAACTCACCCCTCCACTTT
TRBV18	NA	once	TRBJ1-2	CASSPETTEGYTF	TGTGCCAGCTCACCAGAGACTACGGAAGGCTACACCTTC
TRBV5-1	TRBD2	NA	TRBJ2-2	CASSFRGLAGSGELFF	TGCGCCAGCAGCTTTCGGGGACTAGCGGGATCCGGGGAGCTGTTTTTT
TRBV3-1	NA	NA	TRBJ1-6	CASSQGASSYNSPLHF	TGTGCCAGCAGCCAAGGGGCAAGCTCCTATAATTCACCCCTCCACTTT
TRBV6-2/TRBV6-3	TRBD2	NA	TRBJ2-5	CASSPQAGGLGTQYF	TGTGCCAGCAGCCCGCAAGCGGGAGGCCTTGGGACCCAGTACTTC
TRBV20-1	NA	NA	TRBJ2-3	CSARGENTQYF	TGCAGTGCTAGGGGGGAGAATACGCAGTATTTT
TRBV7-3	TRBD1	few	TRBJ1-1	CASRLDRDGTEAFF	TGTGCCAGCAGACTCGACAGGGACGGCACTGAAGCTTTCTTT
TRBV15	NA	NA	TRBJ1-6	CATSRESSYNSPLHF	TGTGCCACCAGCAGAGAAAGCTCCTATAATTCACCCCTCCACTTT
TRBV19	NA	NA	TRBJ2-1	CANSVLMSHEQFF	TGTGCCAATAGTGTCCTTATGAGCCATGAGCAGTTCTTC
TRBV7-2	TRBD1	few	TRBJ1-5	CASSIRQGQHQPQHF	TGTGCCAGCAGCATTCGACAGGGCCAGCATCAGCCCCAGCATTTT
TRBV20-1	NA	few	TRBJ2-3	CSARDSRVEDTQYF	TGCAGTGCTAGAGATAGCAGGGTAGAGGATACGCAGTATTTT
TRBV29-1	TRBD1	NA	TRBJ2-7	CSVEGDRASSYEQYF	TGCAGCGTTGAAGGGGACAGGGCAAGCTCCTACGAGCAGTACTTC
TRBV4-2	NA	NA	TRBJ1-1	CASSLRLQGPEAFF	TGTGCCAGCAGCCTCCGTCTCCAAGGTCCCGAAGCTTTCTTT
TRBV7-3	NA	NA	TRBJ1-1	CASSSLGDMNTEAFF	TGTGCCAGCAGCTCTCTGGGGGACATGAACACTGAAGCTTTCTTT
TRBV7-2	TRBD1	few	TRBJ2-7	CASSLSRTGVGLEQYF	TGTGCCAGCAGCTTATCCCGGACAGGGGTAGGTCTCGAGCAGTACTTC
TRBV7-2	NA	many	TRBJ2-7	CASSVESGALYEQYF	TGTGCCAGCAGCGTCGAGAGCGGAGCACTTTACGAGCAGTACTTC